The 12 T cell receptor beta chains below all came from one sample that was sequenced in a study of shared clonotypes between healthy human individuals (dated by TCRdb to 2020 to 2022). Library preparation used the immunoSEQ multiplex PCR assay. TCRdb's version of the immuneACCESS table is confined to in-frame rearrangements and falls short of the full clone set. An unresolved V gene accounts for under half of the shortfall where checked; the remainder is of unknown origin. The sample table holds hundreds of thousands of clones, of which around 75% were seen once. Together, the top ten hold roughly an eighth of the sample. Input material: PBMCs. These receptors came from a middle-aged woman in good health. Some clones in this sample may be carry-over from other donors' samples.

The gene calls are TRBV11-3 and TRBJ2-1; 7 nucleotides agree with TRBD2. This CDR3 comprises 15 residues. Germline values: CDR1 SGHNT, CDR2 YENEEA. J gave up 10 bases and V 5 bases, and 14 bases lay outside the gene matches. CDR3 in amino acids: CASSGWDGEGVEQFF. The CDR3, as DNA: TGTGCCAGCAGCGGATGGGACGGGGAGGGAGTGGAGCAGTTCTTC.

The chain combines TRBV4-2 with TRBJ1-2, with D possibly TRBD1 on 5 matching bases. CDR3 size: 14 residues. Germline V CDR1 and CDR2: LGHNA, YNFKEQ. Between the trimmed V and J ends, which lost 1 base and 4 bases, there was a span of 10 bases. The DNA for the CDR3 is TGTGCCAGCAGCCAAGTGGGGGAGGGCTATGGCTACACCTTC. Translating gives CASSQVGEGYGYTF.

This clone was recorded a few times. J is TRBJ1-6 and V is TRBV30; possible D gene TRBD1, 5 bases. The V end lost 1 base, the J end lost 6 bases, and 7 bases lay between the germline ends. Germline CDR1 and CDR2: GTSNPN and SVGIG (reference sequence). The CDR3 extends over 13 amino acids. The CDR3 region has the DNA TGTGCCTGGAGTGGACAGATTAATTCACCCCTCCACTTT. It specifies CAWSGQINSPLHF.

V is TRBV19 and J is TRBJ2-2; 9 nucleotides match TRBD1. This CDR3 has 17 residues. Germline loops: CDR1 LNHDA, CDR2 SQIVND (reference sequence). The V gene end was trimmed by 7 bases and the J gene end by 3 bases; junction bases not matched to a gene: 12. CDR3 nucleotides: TGTGCCAGTATCCTAACAGGGGGCGCGGTGGACACCGGGGAGCTGTTTTTT. This codes for CASILTGGAVDTGELFF.

This chain connects TRBV6-1 to TRBJ2-3; D uncertain. With 0 bases removed from V and 0 bases from J, the gap between germline ends came to 7 bases. The CDR3 is made up of 15 amino acids. Per germline, CDR1 MNHNS and CDR2 SASEGT. The CDR3 region is CASSEAAGSTDTQYF. DNA for the CDR3: TGTGCCAGCAGTGAAGCCGCTGGGAGCACAGATACGCAGTATTTT.

The rearrangement uses TRBV2 and TRBJ2-5; unclear D gene. Per the germline V gene, CDR1 is SNHLY and CDR2 is FYNNEI. Trimming stripped 8 bases from V and 1 base from J, with 8 bases between. CDR3 length: 12 residues. Here the CDR3 reads CASAGFQETQYF. As DNA, the CDR3 is TGTGCCAGCGCTGGCTTCCAAGAGACCCAGTACTTC.

V is TRBV7-6 and J is TRBJ1-4; D is possibly TRBD1 (5 bases). Germline CDR1 is SGHVS and CDR2 is FNYEAQ. The CDR3 sequence is 17 residues long. V lost 4 bases and J 0 bases, leaving 15 bases between the germline ends. CDR3 sequence (DNA): TGTGCCAGCAGCTGGGGGATTGACACTGCAACTAATGAAAAACTGTTTTTT. This gives the protein CASSWGIDTATNEKLFF.

The V call is TRBV19, the J call TRBJ2-2; 7 nucleotides line up with TRBD1. The CDR3 totals 13 residues. The junction had 3 bases not matched to a gene; V was cut back by 5 bases and J by 6 bases. Germline loops: CDR1 LNHDA, CDR2 SQIVND (reference sequence). The CDR3 DNA reads as TGTGCCAGTAGTCTCCAGGGGGCCGGGGAGCTGTTTTTT. Translation gives CASSLQGAGELFF.

The CDR3, as DNA: TGTGCCAGCAGTGAAAACGGTAGCGATGGCTACACCTTC. It yields the protein CASSENGSDGYTF. The chain recombines TRBV6-1 with TRBJ1-2; D gene unclear. In germline, CDR1 is MNHNS, CDR2 SASEGT. The CDR3 is made up of 13 amino acids. Trimming removed 2 bases at V and 6 bases at J, with 10 bases between.

This clone was counted ten times or more. The rearrangement joins TRBV18 to TRBJ1-3; 7 nucleotides line up with TRBD1. V was clipped by 3 bases and J by 2 bases; unmatched bases: 4. Germline V gene lookup returns CDR1 KGHSH and CDR2 LQKENI. This CDR3 comprises 15 residues. The CDR3: CASSPDRRTGNTIYF. DNA for the CDR3: TGTGCCAGCTCACCGGACAGGCGGACTGGAAACACCATATATTTT.

The rearrangement uses TRBV4-1 and TRBJ1-5, with a tentative D call TRBD1 (6 bases). Germline-derived CDR1 and CDR2 are MGHRA and YSYEKL. CDR3 size: 17 residues. V was shortened by 0 bases and J by 5 bases, with 17 bases between the two germline ends. CDR3 in amino acids: CASSQEAGAAPYQPQHF. For the CDR3, the DNA is TGCGCCAGCAGCCAAGAAGCAGGGGCCGCTCCTTATCAGCCCCAGCATTTT.

This clone was found a few times. This chain joins TRBV11-2 and TRBJ2-1; 12 bases align to TRBD2. CDR1 and CDR2 (germline): SGHAT, FQNNGV. The CDR3 sequence is 15 residues long. With 3 bases clipped from V and 9 bases from J, the junction kept 6 bases outside the gene matches. The CDR3 DNA sequence: TGTGCCAGCAGCTTGGCGACTAGCGGGAGTACTGAGCAGTTCTTC. As protein: CASSLATSGSTEQFF.